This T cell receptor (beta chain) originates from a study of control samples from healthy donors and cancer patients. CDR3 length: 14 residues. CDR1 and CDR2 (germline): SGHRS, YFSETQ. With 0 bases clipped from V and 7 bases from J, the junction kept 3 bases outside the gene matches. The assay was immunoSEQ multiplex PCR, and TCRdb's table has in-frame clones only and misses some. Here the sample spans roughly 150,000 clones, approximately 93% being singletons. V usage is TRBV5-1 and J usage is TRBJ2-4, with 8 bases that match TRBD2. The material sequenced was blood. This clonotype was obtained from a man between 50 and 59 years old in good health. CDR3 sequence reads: CASSLGGGGNIQYF. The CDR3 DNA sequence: TGCGCCAGCAGCTTGGGAGGCGGGGGGAACATTCAGTACTTC.